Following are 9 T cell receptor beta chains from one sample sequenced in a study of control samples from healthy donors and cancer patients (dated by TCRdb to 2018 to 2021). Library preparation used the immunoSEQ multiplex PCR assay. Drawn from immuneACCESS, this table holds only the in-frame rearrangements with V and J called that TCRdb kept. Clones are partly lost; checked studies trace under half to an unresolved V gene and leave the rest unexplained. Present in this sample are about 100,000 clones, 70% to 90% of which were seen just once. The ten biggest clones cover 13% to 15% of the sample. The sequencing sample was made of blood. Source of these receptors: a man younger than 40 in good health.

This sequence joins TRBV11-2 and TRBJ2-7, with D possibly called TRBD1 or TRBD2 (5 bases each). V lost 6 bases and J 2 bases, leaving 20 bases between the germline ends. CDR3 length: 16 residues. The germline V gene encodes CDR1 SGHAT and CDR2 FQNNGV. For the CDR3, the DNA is TGTGCCAGCAGTTCGAGGTTCGGGGACGATGCCTACGAGCAGTACTTC. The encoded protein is CASSSRFGDDAYEQYF.

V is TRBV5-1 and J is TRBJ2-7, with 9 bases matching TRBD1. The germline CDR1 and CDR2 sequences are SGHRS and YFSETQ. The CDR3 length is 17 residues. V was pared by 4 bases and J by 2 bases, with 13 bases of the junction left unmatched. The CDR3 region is CASSVMGLGTGPYEQYF. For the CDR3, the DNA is TGCGCCAGCAGCGTGATGGGGCTCGGGACAGGGCCCTACGAGCAGTACTTC.

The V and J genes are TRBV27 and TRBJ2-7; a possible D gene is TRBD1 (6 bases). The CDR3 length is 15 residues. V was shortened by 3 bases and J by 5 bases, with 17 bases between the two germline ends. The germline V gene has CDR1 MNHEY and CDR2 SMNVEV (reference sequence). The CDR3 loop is CASSLVSGGINEQYF. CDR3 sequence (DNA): TGTGCCAGCAGTTTGGTGTCTGGGGGCATCAACGAGCAGTACTTC.

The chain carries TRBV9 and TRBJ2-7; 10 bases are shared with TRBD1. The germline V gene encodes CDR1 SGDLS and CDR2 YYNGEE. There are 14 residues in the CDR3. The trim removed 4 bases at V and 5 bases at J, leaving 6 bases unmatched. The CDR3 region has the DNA TGTGCCAGCAGCATCCGGACAGGGGGGGACGAGCAGTACTTC. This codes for CASSIRTGGDEQYF.

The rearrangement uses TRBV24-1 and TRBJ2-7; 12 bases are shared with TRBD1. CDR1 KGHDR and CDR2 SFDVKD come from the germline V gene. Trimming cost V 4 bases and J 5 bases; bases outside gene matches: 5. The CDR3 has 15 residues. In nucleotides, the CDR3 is TGTGCCACCAGTGAGGGACAGGGGGCGAGGGACGAGCAGTACTTC. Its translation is CATSEGQGARDEQYF.

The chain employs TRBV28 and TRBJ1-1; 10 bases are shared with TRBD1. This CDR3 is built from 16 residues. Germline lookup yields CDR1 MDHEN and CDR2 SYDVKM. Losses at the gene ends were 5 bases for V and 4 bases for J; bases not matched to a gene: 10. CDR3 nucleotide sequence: TGTGCCAGCAGTAACACCGGGACAGGGGCCAGCACTGAAGCTTTCTTT. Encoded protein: CASSNTGTGASTEAFF.

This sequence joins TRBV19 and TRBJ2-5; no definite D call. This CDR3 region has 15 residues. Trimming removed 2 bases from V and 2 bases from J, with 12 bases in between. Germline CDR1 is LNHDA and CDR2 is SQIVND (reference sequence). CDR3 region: CASSIFYAVQETQYF. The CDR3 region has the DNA TGTGCCAGTAGTATATTCTACGCGGTACAAGAGACCCAGTACTTC. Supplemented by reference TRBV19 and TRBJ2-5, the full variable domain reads DGGITQSPKYLFRKEGQNVTLSCEQNLNHDAMYWYRQDPGQGLRLIYYSQIVNDFQKGDIAEGYSVSREKKESFPLTVTSAQKNPTAFYLCASSIFYAVQETQYFGPGTRLLVL.

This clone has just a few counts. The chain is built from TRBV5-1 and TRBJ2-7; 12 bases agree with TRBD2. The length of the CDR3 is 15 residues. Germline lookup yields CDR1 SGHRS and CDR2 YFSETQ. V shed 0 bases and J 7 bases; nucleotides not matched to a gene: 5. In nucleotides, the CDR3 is TGCGCCAGCAGCTTGGGACTAGCGGGAGCGAATGAGCAGTACTTC. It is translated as CASSLGLAGANEQYF.

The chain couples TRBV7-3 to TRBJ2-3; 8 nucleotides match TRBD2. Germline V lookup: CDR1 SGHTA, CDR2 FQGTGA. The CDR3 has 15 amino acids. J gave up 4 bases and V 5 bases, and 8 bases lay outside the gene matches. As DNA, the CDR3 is TGTGCCAGCAGCAGGGGACTAGTAGAATCAGATACGCAGTATTTT. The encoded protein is CASSRGLVESDTQYF.